Presented here are 19 T cell receptor beta chains from one specimen sequenced in a study of tumor-infiltrating lymphocytes in primary liver carcinoma (dated by TCRdb to between 2016 and 2019). Instrument used: Illumina HiSeq 2500. Starting from approximately 500 ng total RNA, TCRbeta-specific cDNA was produced by reverse transcription with a constant-region primer and ProtoScript II reverse transcriptase. Construction of the TCRbeta libraries relied on three nested rounds of multiplex PCR, following a slightly modified ARM-PCR procedure. Multiplex TRBV1-TRBV30 forward primers and a Cbeta reverse primer were used in the first two PCR rounds, each of which was run for around 10 cycles. TCRdb's own reprocessing of the public reads used fastp at Q25 and MiXCR and kept productive beta chains. Here each entry gathers all rows of one CDR3 protein and keeps the most common genes and DNA. The sample table shows about 300,000 distinct CDR3 sequences, and around three fifths are seen once. Around 9.5% of the sample comes from the top ten.

RNA from unsorted whole blood was extracted with TRIzol reagent, and germline DNA was obtained with the DNeasy Blood & Tissue kit. The specimen sequenced was peripheral blood. Receptors were obtained from a man aged 40-50 years with primary liver carcinoma and hepatitis B virus infection.

The rearrangement uses TRBV28 and TRBJ1-2; D is perhaps TRBD1 (6 bases). The CDR3 length is 15 residues. The V end was cut by 9 bases, the J end by 3 bases, with 20 bases between. Germline lookup yields CDR1 MDHEN and CDR2 SYDVKM. The CDR3 protein is CASSSPGGGDYGYTF. Written as DNA, the CDR3 is TGTGCCAGTAGCTCGCCGGGGGGGGGCGACTATGGCTACACCTTC.

This clonotype appeared many times. The V gene is TRBV5-5, the J gene TRBJ1-5, with D perhaps matching TRBD1 (5 bases). CDR3 length: 14 residues. Trimming took 2 bases from V and 8 from J, leaving 14 bases between them. Germline CDR1 is SGHKS and CDR2 is YYEKEE (reference sequence). The DNA of the CDR3 is TGTGCCAGCAGCTTTGGAGGGGCTTGGGAGCCCCAGCATTTT. Translation gives CASSFGGAWEPQHF.

DNA for the CDR3: TGTGCCAGCAGTTTCAGGTATACGGCGGGAGAAGAGACCCAGTACTTC. This sequence encodes CASSFRYTAGEETQYF. The chain carries TRBV2 and TRBJ2-5; 7 nucleotides match TRBD2. CDR1 SNHLY and CDR2 FYNNEI come from the germline V gene. Trimming cost V 5 bases and J 3 bases; bases outside gene matches: 12. This CDR3 has 16 amino acids.

As concerns this clonotype: A much larger clone differs from this one at a single base, so this may be a read error. The chain is built from TRBV5-4 and TRBJ2-1, with D hard to call. Germline assignment: CDR1 SGHNT and CDR2 YYREEE (reference sequence). The CDR3 consists of 14 residues. The CDR3 is CPSTGPPPGNEQFF. The CDR3, as DNA: TGTCCCAGCACCGGCCCACCTCCGGGCAATGAGCAGTTCTTC. Full variable domain (remainder filled in from reference TRBV5-4 and TRBJ2-1): ETGVTQSPTHLIKTRGQQVTLRCSSQSGHNTVSWYQQALGQGPQFIFQYYREEENGRGNFPPRFSGLQFPNYSSELNVNALELDDSALYLCPSTGPPPGNEQFFGPGTRLTVL.

The genes are TRBV7-8 and TRBJ2-1, with D unresolved. With 4 bases removed from V and 10 bases from J, the gap between germline ends came to 11 bases. The CDR3 has 12 residues. The V gene's germline CDR1 is SGHVS and CDR2 FQNEAQ. CDR3 protein: CASSWAHGEQFF. In DNA form, the CDR3 reads TGTGCCAGCAGCTGGGCCCATGGGGAGCAGTTCTTC.

This clonotype was found many times. The CDR3 region is CASSYDGGQPQHF. CDR3 bases: TGCGCCAGCAGTTACGACGGGGGTCAGCCCCAGCATTTT. The chain joins TRBV5-1 to TRBJ1-5; tentatively, D is TRBD1 (5 bases). V gave up 5 bases and J gave up 6 bases, with 12 bases separating them. Germline lookup yields CDR1 SGHRS and CDR2 YFSETQ. The CDR3 spans 13 residues.

With regard to this clonotype: With a much larger clone just one base away, this may be a read error. This is likely a read error, given that the CDR3 carries no conserved phenylalanine or tryptophan at its end. The V and J genes are TRBV6-5 and TRBJ2-7; unclear D gene. Trimming removed 5 bases at V and 4 bases at J, with 9 bases between. The CDR3 extends over 12 amino acids. Germline V CDR1 and CDR2: MNHEY, SVGAGI. CDR3 loop: CASSRDGYEQYL. As DNA, the CDR3 is TGTGCCAGCAGTCGAGACGGATACGAGCAGTACTTA.

The table lists this clonotype with a few counts. This may be a read error, as it is one base from a much larger clone. The chain has TRBV4-3 and TRBJ2-7; the D is unclear. The CDR3 spans 15 residues. Germline V gives CDR1 LGHNA, CDR2 YSLEER. The CDR3 spells CARSQDGEESYEQYF. The CDR3 nucleotides are TGCGCCAGGAGCCAAGATGGAGAAGAATCCTACGAGCAGTACTTC.

The chain has TRBV5-1 and TRBJ2-1; 13 bases are shared with TRBD2. Germline assignment: CDR1 SGHRS and CDR2 YFSETQ. J lost 6 bases, V lost 3 bases, and 12 bases had no gene match. The CDR3 contains 18 residues. The CDR3 bases are TGCGCCAGCAGCTCTTTCGGGAGAACTAGCGGGAGGGTCAATGAGCAGTTCTTC. Residues: CASSSFGRTSGRVNEQFF.

In regard to this clonotype: With a much larger clone just one base away, this may be a read error. The chain recombines TRBV12-3 or TRBV12-4 with TRBJ1-5; D is unclear. This CDR3 spans 15 amino acids. The CDR3 DNA reads TGTGCCAGCATTTTAGGACCAGGCGACCGTCAGCCCCAGCATTTT. The encoded protein is CASILGPGDRQPQHF.

V is TRBV11-1 and J is TRBJ2-7, with D unresolved. From germline, CDR1 is SGHAT and CDR2 FQDESV (reference sequence). This CDR3 has 14 residues. Trimming cost V 8 bases and J 3 bases, with 17 bases left between them. The CDR3 DNA sequence: TGTGCCAGCGACTTACGGGCAGGCGTCTACGAGCAGTACTTC. This gives the protein CASDLRAGVYEQYF.

Concerning this clonotype: The junction departs from germline at one end; a sequencing error may be responsible. The chain couples TRBV11-2 to TRBJ1-2; 9 bases align to TRBD1. Germline assignment: CDR1 SGHAT and CDR2 FQNNGV. The CDR3 runs 16 residues. The CDR3 sequence: CVSSLNGGTGNYGYTF. In nucleotides, the CDR3 is TGTGTCAGCAGCTTAAATGGCGGGACAGGGAACTATGGCTACACCTTC.

The rearrangement uses TRBV30 and TRBJ2-6; no firm D call. The V end was cut by 3 bases, the J end by 0 bases, with 15 bases between. CDR3 length: 17 residues. Germline-derived CDR1 and CDR2 are GTSNPN and SVGIG (reference sequence). The CDR3 region is CAWRRGRTFSGANVLTF. In nucleotides, the CDR3 is TGTGCCTGGAGGCGAGGACGGACGTTCTCTGGGGCCAACGTCCTGACTTTC.

Comments on this clonotype: At one end, the junction sequence differs from germline, possibly due to a read error. J is TRBJ2-1 and V is TRBV5-1, with TRBD2 matching over 11 bases. This CDR3 has 15 amino acids. Germline lookup yields CDR1 SGHRS and CDR2 YFSETQ. CDR3 amino acids: CVSSSTSGSPNEQLF. Written as DNA, the CDR3 is TGCGTCAGCAGCTCCACTAGCGGGAGTCCCAATGAGCAGCTCTTC.

In regard to this clonotype: A much larger clone lies a single base off, so this may be a read error. The V and J genes are TRBV4-3 and TRBJ2-5, with D maybe TRBD1 (5 bases). The CDR3 is 14 residues long. V shed 4 bases and J shed 7 bases, with 16 bases lying between them. Looked up from germline, CDR1 is LGHNA and CDR2 is YSLEER. The DNA for the CDR3 is TGCGCCAGCAGCCCATTTAGGGGCTTGGGGACCCAGTACTTC. It yields the protein CASSPFRGLGTQYF.

On this clonotype itself: One end of the junction does not line up with germline, which may come from a read error. V gene TRBV5-4 combines with J gene TRBJ2-1; TRBD2 is a possible D gene (5 bases). The germline V gene encodes CDR1 SGHNT and CDR2 YYREEE (reference sequence). The CDR3 loop spans 14 amino acids. The CDR3 loop reads CVSSLVGLYNEQFF. In nucleotides, the CDR3 is TGTGTCAGCAGCTTGGTTGGACTCTACAATGAGCAGTTCTTC.

A remark on this clonotype: A much bigger clone sits one base away, suggesting this may be a read error. The CDR3 reads CSVAGGQKSYGQYF. The CDR3 bases are TGCAGCGTTGCCGGGGGACAAAAATCCTACGGGCAGTACTTC. V is TRBV29-1 and J is TRBJ2-7; D may correspond to TRBD1 or TRBD2 (6 bases each). CDR1 SQVTM and CDR2 ANQGSEA come from the germline V gene. The CDR3 is 14 residues long.

This clonotype was counted a few times. A much larger clone lies one base from this, so it may be a read error. The chain links TRBV13 to TRBJ2-1; TRBD2 is a possible D gene (6 bases). CDR3 size: 15 residues. Trimming removed 4 bases from V and 0 bases from J, with 10 bases in between. Looked up from germline, CDR1 is PRHDT and CDR2 is FYEKMQ (reference sequence). This chain's CDR3 is CASSYVAVSYNEQFF. Here the CDR3 DNA reads TGTGCCAGCAGCTATGTAGCGGTCTCCTACAATGAGCAGTTCTTC.

The gene calls are TRBV4-2 and TRBJ2-1, with D maybe TRBD2 (7 bases). Trimming took 9 bases from V and 7 from J, leaving 28 bases between them. The CDR3 contains 17 residues. Germline-derived CDR1 and CDR2 are LGHNA and YNFKEQ. CDR3 amino acids: CASNQEERDKGVNEQFF. CDR3 DNA sequence: TGTGCCAGTAACCAAGAGGAGCGGGATAAGGGGGTTAATGAGCAGTTCTTC.